Ten or more counts support the clone carrying this T cell receptor beta chain. The target antigen is unknown. The source of the sample is a study of T cell repertoires in cytomegalovirus infection. The wider study: Signatures in public TCR beta sequences pointed to both CMV infection and matching HLA type. Study-wide results and caveats: The cumulative frequency of public TCR beta families identified carriers of CMV plus the relevant HLA. Dominant in the ex vivo response were TCR beta clonotypes restricted by HLA-C and specific for CMV.

V gave up 5 bases and J gave up 2 bases; unmatched junction bases: 11. CDR1 and CDR2 from the germline V gene are SGHTA and FQGNSA. This CDR3 is 18 amino acids long. TCRdb reanalysed the reads using MiXCR and keeps one entry per CDR3 protein. The sample includes roughly 310,000 distinct CDR3 sequences, roughly 15% seen only once; the top ten take around 13%. This chain joins TRBV7-2 and TRBJ2-1, with TRBD1 identical over 11 bases. The TCR comes from a human donor in good health (CMV status not recorded). Some clones in this sample may be carry-over from other donors' samples. Source material: PBMCs. The CDR3 region is CASSPRDRGDPTYNEQFF. As DNA, the CDR3 is TGTGCCAGCAGCCCTAGGGACAGGGGGGACCCCACCTACAATGAGCAGTTCTTC. The complete variable domain, with remaining parts taken from reference TRBV7-2 and TRBJ2-1, reads GAGVSQSPSNKVTEKGKDVELRCDPISGHTALYWYRQSLGQGLEFLIYFQGNSAPDKSGLPSDRFSAERTGGSVSTLTIQRTQQEDSAVYLCASSPRDRGDPTYNEQFFGPGTRLTVL.